The TCR beta chain under discussion was sequenced for a study of control samples from healthy donors and cancer patients. The germline V gene encodes CDR1 LGHDT and CDR2 YNNKEL (reference sequence). Trimming left V 0 bases short and J 4 bases short, with 9 bases between. The CDR3 runs 14 residues. The table came from immunoSEQ multiplex PCR; TCRdb's copy has only in-frame clones and leaves some out. The table includes about 150,000 clones, approximately 93% detected once. The rearrangement links TRBV3-1 (or the pseudogene TRBV3-2) to TRBJ1-2; D gene ambiguous. The clonotype originates from a man aged 18 to 29 in good health. The sequencing sample was made of blood. In DNA form, the CDR3 reads TGTGCCAGCAGCCAAGAGTCATTACCCTATGGCTACACCTTC. It is translated as CASSQESLPYGYTF.